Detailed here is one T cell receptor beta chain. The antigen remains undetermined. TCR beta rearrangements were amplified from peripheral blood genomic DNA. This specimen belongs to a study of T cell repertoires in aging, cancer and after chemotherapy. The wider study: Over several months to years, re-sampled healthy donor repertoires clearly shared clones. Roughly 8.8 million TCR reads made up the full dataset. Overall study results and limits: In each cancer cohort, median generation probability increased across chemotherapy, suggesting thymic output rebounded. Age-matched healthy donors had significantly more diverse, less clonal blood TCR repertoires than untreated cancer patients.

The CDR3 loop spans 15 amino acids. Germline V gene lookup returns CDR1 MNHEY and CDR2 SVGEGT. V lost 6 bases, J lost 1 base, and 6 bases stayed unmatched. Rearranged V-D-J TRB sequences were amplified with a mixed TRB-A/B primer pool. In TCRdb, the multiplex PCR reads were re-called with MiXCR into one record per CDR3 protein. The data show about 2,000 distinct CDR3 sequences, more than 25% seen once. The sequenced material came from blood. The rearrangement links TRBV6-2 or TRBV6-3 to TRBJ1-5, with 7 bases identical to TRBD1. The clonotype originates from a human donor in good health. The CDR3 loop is CASSRTGESNQPQHF. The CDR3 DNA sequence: TGTGCCAGCAGCCGAACAGGGGAGAGCAATCAGCCCCAGCATTTT.